This T cell receptor beta chain was recovered during a study of shared clonotypes between healthy human individuals (TCRdb year 2020). With regard to the full study: Three men and two women, aged 18 to 49 years, made up the cohort. To estimate repertoire size and how much clonotypes are shared between individuals, the study performed deep sequencing of blood TCR repertoires from roughly five healthy adults. Per donor, three plates each were used for CD4 naive and CD4 memory, two for CD8 naive, and one for CD8 memory. To increase sequencing depth and limit assay-specific biases, different laboratories used diverse techniques to prepare libraries and sequence TCR repertoires. Between about 0.85 and 9.5 billion PBMCs per donor were obtained by leukapheresis.

TCR CDR3 regions were amplified from genomic DNA by multiplex PCR using the deep immunoSEQ assay. For each cell subset, the extracted genomic DNA was distributed evenly across all wells of several immunoSEQ 96-well plates, and each plate served as one replicate. For sorted subsets, roughly 0.2 ug genomic DNA, equal to 30,000 to 35,000 T cell genomes, was loaded into each replicate PCR. Purified libraries were measured with a Qubit 3.0 fluorometer, size-checked on a Bioanalyzer 2100, and measured again with the KAPA Library Quantification kit. Every immunoSEQ 96-well plate was sequenced on a separate single-read 150-cycle Illumina NextSeq 550 flow cell. Per the original workflow: Because the immunoSEQ output included only junctional sequences and no quality scores, the filtering could not be the same as the filtering used for full-length reads. Sequences were annotated with PyIR, a Python wrapper for IgBLAST v1.9, using IMGT germline references to assign V/J genes and CDR3. Reads were filtered out if the reads had weak V/J assignments (E-value above 1e-6), no CDR3, stop codons, out-of-frame junctions, or ambiguous translated residues. V3J clonotypes were defined as sequences sharing an identical inferred V gene, J gene, and CDR3 amino acid sequence. The percentage overlap between two repertoires was calculated by dividing the number of shared unique clonotypes by the size of the smaller repertoire. Repertoire richness was assessed with RTK rarefaction, the Chao1 estimator, and Recon v2.1 estimates of unobserved clonotypes. Generation probabilities for all TCRbeta clonotypes obtained by the gDNA method from a handful of donors were computed using OLGA. In its TCRdb copy, this immuneACCESS table keeps in-frame sequences only and misses some clones. Where compared with another copy, unresolved V genes explain less than half of these, and the others have no known cause. V, J and clone size were drawn from that table, and D and trimming were deduced from the DNA. This sample has fewer than 3 million clones in its table, and roughly 90% of those were observed once. In total, the top ten clones hold more than 0.35% of the sample.

The paper as a whole reports these results and caveats: Estimated clonotype richness was generally larger for naive than for memory subsets. Compared with non-shared clonotypes, the clonotypes found in all four sorted-subset donors had higher generation probabilities. Pairwise subsampling led to the expectation that sequencing depth would affect the degree of clonotype sharing among donors. Sharing across a few donors was observed for roughly 5.4% of naive CD4, over 3% of naive CD8, over 2% of memory CD4, and roughly 0.4% of memory CD8 clonotypes. Rarefaction of sorted-subset datasets indicated incomplete sequencing despite the large sequencing depth. The small number of donors limited the genetic and exposure-history diversity represented. Only blood was sampled, and tissue TCR repertoires likely differ from those in blood.

The donors were healthy, HIV-negative adults who had no recently reported acute infections or vaccinations. Every donor was a Caucasian adult living in Nashville, Tennessee, USA. Magnetic negative selection was used to enrich CD4+ T cells, after which naive cells were positively selected on CD45RA and the negative fraction became the memory subset. Blood was obtained by leukapheresis, after which PBMCs were separated by Ficoll-Histopaque density gradient centrifugation and cryopreserved in liquid nitrogen vapor phase. Analytical flow cytometry was used to check the purity and quantity of every magnetically sorted T cell population. From each sorted fraction, genomic DNA was isolated and quantified by UV absorbance on a Nanodrop 2000c. As to this clone: Its antigen is unknown. No per-base quality is available; no much larger clone lies one base away.

This TCR was recovered from a man aged 18 to 29 in good health. Some clones in this sample may be carry-over from other donors' samples. The sequencing input was naive CD4+ T cells from PBMCs. The sample's cell subset or site, from its label and the paper: CD45RA+ positively selected.

The CDR3 amino acid sequence is: CASNAGTGNYGYTF. The DNA sequence reads TGTGCCAGCAATGCCGGGACGGGTAACTATGGCTACACCTTC. The rearranged segments are TRBV6-5 and TRBJ1-2, with TRBD1 tentatively as D gene (5 bases match). CDR1 and CDR2 are read off the germline V gene as MNHEY and SVGAGI. Taken from cysteine to phenylalanine, the CDR3 has 14 residues. The only DNA kept is the CDR3, 42 bases in frame from the first base. The trim is 7 bases for V and 1 base for J, with a gap of 13 bases between the germline ends.